Below, 10 T cell receptor beta chains from the same sample are listed, as sequenced in a study of cytomegalovirus exposure and HLA in healthy donors. 60 Vbeta and 13 Jbeta primers were used in PCR. Sequencing used immunoSEQ multiplex PCR; TCRdb keeps in-frame clones, though not all of them. The sample lists roughly 150,000 clones, over 70% seen once, with about 3.1% in the top ten. The source material was PBMCs. These TCRs come from a male donor in good health and CMV-seronegative.

CDR3 in amino acids: CASSLGDRGLRNTEAFF. CDR3 bases: TGCGCCAGCAGCTTGGGGGACAGGGGGCTAAGGAACACTGAAGCTTTCTTT. J is TRBJ1-1 and V is TRBV5-1; 12 bases are a match to TRBD1. The germline V gene has CDR1 SGHRS and CDR2 YFSETQ. The CDR3 has 17 residues. V was clipped by 0 bases and J by 1 base; unmatched bases: 4.

The chain employs TRBV11-3 and TRBJ2-7, with TRBD1 as a possible D gene (6 bases). Germline CDR1 SGHNT, CDR2 YENEEA. The CDR3 consists of 13 residues. V lost 1 base to trimming and J lost 6 bases, with 10 bases between them. The DNA of the CDR3 is TGTGCCAGCAGCTTAGGGGGGACACCCGAGCAGTACTTC. Translated, it gives CASSLGGTPEQYF.

In DNA form, the CDR3 reads TGTGCCAGCAGTTACTCTCCTAGCGCCTACACAGATACGCAGTATTTT. As protein: CASSYSPSAYTDTQYF. This chain links TRBV6-5 with TRBJ2-3; TRBD2 is a possible D gene (6 bases). V gave up 0 bases and J gave up 2 bases, with 12 bases separating them. This CDR3 region has 16 residues. Germline V gives CDR1 MNHEY, CDR2 SVGAGI.

With regard to this clone: Its ends do not fully match the called genes, so a read error is possible. This chain connects TRBV7-7 to TRBJ2-3, with 7 bases that match TRBD2. CDR3 length: 14 amino acids. Germline V CDR1 and CDR2: SSHAT, FNYEAQ (reference sequence). CDR3 in amino acids: CASSPREGTDTQYF. The CDR3, as DNA: TGTGCTAGCAGCCCCCGGGAGGGCACAGATACGCAGTATTTT.

The chain joins TRBV14 to TRBJ1-2, with D maybe TRBD1 (5 bases). The V and J ends lost 4 bases and 9 bases respectively, with 15 bases between them. This CDR3 has 13 residues. Germline V CDR1 and CDR2: SGHDN, FVKESK. CDR3: CASSPTRGRSYTF. The DNA of the CDR3 is TGTGCCAGCAGCCCGACAAGGGGTAGGAGCTACACCTTC.

The chain is built from TRBV6-1 and TRBJ2-1, with D tentatively TRBD2 (6 bases). Germline V gene lookup returns CDR1 MNHNS and CDR2 SASEGT. This CDR3 spans 15 amino acids. V lost 6 bases to trimming and J lost 6 bases, with 18 bases between them. The chain's CDR3 is CASSAPLVGGNEQFF. The CDR3 DNA reads as TGTGCCAGCAGCGCCCCCCTGGTGGGGGGCAATGAGCAGTTCTTC.

The CDR3 spells CASSFGGRRETQYF. Here the CDR3 DNA reads TGTGCCAGCAGTTTCGGCGGTCGGAGAGAGACCCAGTACTTC. The gene calls are TRBV28 and TRBJ2-5; unclear D gene. The germline CDR1 and CDR2 sequences are MDHEN and SYDVKM. V lost 3 bases, J lost 4 bases, and 12 bases lay in between. This CDR3 is built from 14 residues.

The sample holds a few counts of this clone. The gene calls are TRBV6-6 and TRBJ1-2, with a possible D match to TRBD1 (5 bases). V was cut by 6 bases and J by 0 bases, with 14 bases left in between. Germline V gene sequence: CDR1 MNHNY, CDR2 SVGAGI (reference sequence). The CDR3 spans 15 residues. The CDR3 region has the DNA TGTGCCAGCAGAACCGGGACTGTAGCTAACTATGGCTACACCTTC. This sequence encodes CASRTGTVANYGYTF.

The gene calls are TRBV7-2 and TRBJ1-1; maybe TRBD1 (6 bases). Trimming removed 3 bases from V and 1 base from J, with 12 bases in between. CDR1 and CDR2 (germline): SGHTA, FQGNSA. The CDR3 is made up of 15 amino acids. CDR3 in amino acids: CASSFGQLENTEAFF. For the CDR3, the DNA is TGTGCCAGCAGCTTCGGACAGCTAGAGAACACTGAAGCTTTCTTT.

This chain joins TRBV7-2 and TRBJ2-5; 13 bases agree with TRBD2. Germline V CDR1 and CDR2: SGHTA, FQGNSA. The CDR3 is made up of 16 amino acids. After removal of 5 bases from V and 5 bases from J, the junction contained 8 bases not matched to a gene. CDR3 DNA sequence: TGTGCCAGCAGCCAAAGGACTAGCGGGAGCCGGGAGACCCAGTACTTC. Translating gives CASSQRTSGSRETQYF.